This TCR beta chain originates from a study of neoadjuvant nivolumab and ipilimumab in lung cancer. General observations from the study: TCR receptors were sequenced in few samples. Resected tumors had greater TCR richness and clonality than uninvolved lung. Pathologic regression was not significantly tied to TCR clonality.

The CDR3 is made up of 14 amino acids. From germline, CDR1 is SGHRS and CDR2 YFSETQ. Trimming left V 4 bases short and J 1 base short, with 10 bases between. Repertoires were generated with immunoSEQ multiplex PCR, while TCRdb's copy carries only in-frame clones and drops some. This sample has 30,000 or so clones, with over 75% found just once. Regarding this clone: The target antigen is unknown.

The J gene is TRBJ2-3, the V gene TRBV5-1, with D possibly being TRBD2 (6 bases). Specimen: peripheral blood, collected after neoadjuvant nivolumab, alone or with ipilimumab, at or shortly before surgery. The sequence came from an adult with non-small cell lung cancer. For the CDR3, the DNA is TGCGCCAGCAGCCCGGGGGTAGGCACAGATACGCAGTATTTT. It yields the protein CASSPGVGTDTQYF.